This entry is about one T cell receptor (beta chain). TCRdb's copy holds only in-frame clones and misses some; the assay was immunoSEQ multiplex PCR. Altogether 50,000 to 70,000 clones are present, approximately 90% being singletons, with the ten largest covering around 8%. This sample is part of a study of blood T cell repertoires in COVID-19. Study-level information: Spain, Italy and the United States supplied samples that represented acute and convalescent COVID-19.

This clonotype was obtained from a human donor with active COVID-19. The donor label of this sample is uncertain. The sample taken for sequencing was peripheral blood.

CDR3 nucleotides: TGTGCCAGCAGTCCCCATTCAGTAAATCAGCCCCAGCATTTT. This codes for CASSPHSVNQPQHF. The genes are TRBV28 and TRBJ1-5, with D hard to call. This CDR3 region has 14 residues. The germline V gene encodes CDR1 MDHEN and CDR2 SYDVKM. The V end lost 5 bases, the J end lost 4 bases, and 12 bases lay between the germline ends.